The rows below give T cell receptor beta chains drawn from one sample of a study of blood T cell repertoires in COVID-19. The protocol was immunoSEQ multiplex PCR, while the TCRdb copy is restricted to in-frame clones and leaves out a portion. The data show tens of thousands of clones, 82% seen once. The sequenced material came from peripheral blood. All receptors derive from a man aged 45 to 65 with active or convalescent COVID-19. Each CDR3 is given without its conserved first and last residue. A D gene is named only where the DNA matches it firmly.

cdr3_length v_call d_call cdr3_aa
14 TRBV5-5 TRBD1 ASSSGPLEQGYEQY
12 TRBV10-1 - ASSEAGAGDEQY
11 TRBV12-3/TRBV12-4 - ASSPGRNYGYT
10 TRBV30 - AWGRGPYEQY
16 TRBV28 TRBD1 ASSGATGSYSGANVLT
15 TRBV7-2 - ASSGTAPWTVQETQY
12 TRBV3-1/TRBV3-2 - ASSQDTDNQPQH
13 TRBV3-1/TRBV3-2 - ASSQVGGGNYGYT
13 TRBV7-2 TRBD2 ASSLVAGATYEQY
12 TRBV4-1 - ASSSLAEPYEQY
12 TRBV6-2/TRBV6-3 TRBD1 ASSYSGQLYEQY
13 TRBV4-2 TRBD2 ASSYTSGGAGTQY
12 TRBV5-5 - ASSLGTGNTEAF
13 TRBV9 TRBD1 ASSPYGTGVNEQF
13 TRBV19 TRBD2 ASSRGGSPLGTQY
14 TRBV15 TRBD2 ATSRDMGSGEETQY
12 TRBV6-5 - ASSYSRDGYGYT
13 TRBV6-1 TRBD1 ASSEEGDRGYGYT
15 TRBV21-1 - ASSTWTSGGPGETQY
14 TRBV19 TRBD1 ASSLQGQGRTGELF
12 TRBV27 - ASSLQAVGTEAF
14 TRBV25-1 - ASSDSQLNRGEKLF
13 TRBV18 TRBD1 ASSPRTGDTGELF
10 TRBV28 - ASRLRPGELF
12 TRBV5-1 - ASSEVSYNSPLH
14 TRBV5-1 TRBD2 ASSLVTRGGSYEQY
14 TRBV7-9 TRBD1 ASSKGTGERNQPQH
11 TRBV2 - ASSVEANAEAF
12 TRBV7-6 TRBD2 ASSPGLAGNEQF
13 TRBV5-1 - ASSLSGSSYNEQF
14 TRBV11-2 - ASSLVSGTSTDTQY
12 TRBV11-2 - ASSRRQVPDTQY
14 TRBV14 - ASSQDRGTHYNEQF
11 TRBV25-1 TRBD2 ASGLAGEETQY
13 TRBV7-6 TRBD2 ASSELTSAPDEQF
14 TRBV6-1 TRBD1 ASSEDWTGDFQPQH
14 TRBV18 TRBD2 ASSPRTSGGNNEQF
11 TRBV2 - ASNGQDNNEQF
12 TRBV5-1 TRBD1 ASSRGTGGYEQY
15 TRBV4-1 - ASSQDSRGASYNEQF
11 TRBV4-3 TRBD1 ASSQDRGKTQY
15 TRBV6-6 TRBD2 ASSPAGTSGGVNEQF
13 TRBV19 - ASSIERTSGGELF
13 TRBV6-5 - ASSPLKGANSPLH
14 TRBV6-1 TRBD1 ASSERGDRGLNKQF
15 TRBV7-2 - ASSLESSPPSSYEQY
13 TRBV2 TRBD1 ASSGQGARGTEAF
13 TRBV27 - ASTPPGGGPSEQY
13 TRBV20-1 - SASTGGGHLTEAF
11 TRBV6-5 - ASTPVPNEKLF
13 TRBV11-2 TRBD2 ASSLGLGGVETQY
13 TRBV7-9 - ASSLALQENTEAF